This T cell receptor beta chain was sequenced for a study of a mutant IDH1 vaccine in newly diagnosed glioma. About the study: Once 4-6 weeks had passed after radiotherapy alone, vaccination started, or it started with temozolomide cycles.

Concerning this clone: Antigen: not known.

Measured with immunoSEQ multiplex PCR; TCRdb has only the in-frame clones, and not every one. The sample yields 75,000 to 95,000 clones, roughly 89% seen once. CDR1 WNHNN and CDR2 SYGVQD come from the germline V gene (reference sequence). V was pared by 8 bases and J by 4 bases, with 10 bases of the junction left unmatched. The CDR3 loop spans 14 amino acids. General study points: Vaccination induced immune responses in over 85% of patients.

Time point in this sample: week 47, end of study. Vaccination comprised doses that each held 300 ug of mutant IDH1 20-mer peptide, plus topical imiquimod. Each patient was administered eight vaccinations, scheduled in weeks 1, 3, 5, 7, 11, 15, 19 and 23. The TCR originated in a woman in her 50s with glioma. The genes are TRBV10-1 and TRBJ2-7, with 8 bases aligning to TRBD2. The material was PBMCs, obtained from a glioma patient whose treatment included an IDH1 peptide vaccine. CDR3 loop: CASSWSGSKYEQYF. CDR3 coding DNA: TGCGCCAGCTCATGGAGCGGGAGTAAGTACGAGCAGTACTTC.